Here is one TCR beta chain with its context. Its antigen is not known. Germline assignment: CDR1 SNHLY and CDR2 FYNNEI. The CDR3 has 18 amino acids. The trim removed 2 bases at V and 3 bases at J, leaving 12 bases unmatched. The record originates from a study of cytomegalovirus exposure and HLA in healthy donors. Overall study results and limits: The authors later found most CMV-associated TCR beta chains appeared HLA-restricted.

With 60 Vbeta and 13 Jbeta primers, the PCR was carried out. Method: immunoSEQ multiplex PCR; TCRdb's copy keeps in-frame clones and lacks some. The repertoire has more than 70,000 clones, roughly 73% of them found once; the top ten carry approximately 2%. The J gene is TRBJ2-7, the V gene TRBV2; 11 nucleotides match TRBD2. This clonotype originated in a boy younger than 18 in good health and CMV-seronegative. Source material: PBMCs. The CDR3 DNA follows: TGTGCCAGCAGTGAAAGGGACAGTGGACTAGCGGGCCTCTACGAGCAGTACTTC. This encodes CASSERDSGLAGLYEQYF. The complete variable domain, with remaining parts taken from reference TRBV2 and TRBJ2-7, reads EPEVTQTPSHQVTQMGQEVILRCVPISNHLYFYWYRQILGQKVEFLVSFYNNEISEKSEIFDDQFSVERPDGSNFTLKIRSTKLEDSAMYFCASSERDSGLAGLYEQYFGPGTRLTVT.